This TCR beta chain appears in the sequencing data of a study of cytomegalovirus exposure and HLA in healthy donors. A note on this clone: Its antigen is still unknown.

The PCR had 60 Vbeta and 13 Jbeta primers. Using immunoSEQ multiplex PCR, the repertoire was profiled, and TCRdb retains in-frame clones only, with some absent. The table shows about 150,000 clones, with 65% to 75% occurring only once. Study findings and constraints: The availability of immune exposure information extended only to CMV serostatus. Most TCRs appeared rarely, but some public TCRs recurred in many donors. In vitro experiments confirmed that a few CMV-associated chains were specific for CMV antigens. In a later analysis, productive TCRs from donors in an Asian-associated ancestry cluster reportedly carried fewer N-insertions than the cohort mean.

The receptor comes from a man aged 55 to 70 in good health and CMV-seronegative. The sample taken for sequencing was PBMCs.

The CDR3 DNA reads as TGTGCCAGCAGTGATTCTTATTTCGGGTTCTTC. Its protein is CASSDSYFGFF. The J gene is TRBJ2-1, the V gene TRBV25-1; D not certain. Looked up from germline, CDR1 is MGHDK and CDR2 is SYGVNS. This CDR3 region has 11 residues. The V gene lost 3 bases and the J gene lost 15 bases, with 12 bases spanning the gap.